This T cell receptor beta chain emerged from a study of immune cell composition in non-small cell lung cancer (dated by TCRdb to 2015 to 2018). Regarding the research as a whole: Histologic subtype was assigned using H&E plus p63, CK5, Napsin A and TTF-1 immunohistochemistry, mainly lung adenocarcinoma or squamous cell carcinoma. Several tumour specimens that had TCR-beta data belonged to rare histological subtypes and were left out of the subtype comparisons. In supplementary cohort #1, which comprised around 11 lung adenocarcinoma cases, paired tumour/lung TCR-beta sequencing was performed and TIL populations were generated so that tumour reactivity could be assessed. TCR-beta sequencing (Adaptive Biotechnologies) was performed on about 33 paired NSCLC tumour and non-adjacent lung specimens plus 26 tumour-only specimens. Results the study describes overall, beyond this receptor: Tumour-associated clones >0.5% were found in nearly half of NSCLC cases, namely in 25% to 40% of adenocarcinomas versus less than 85% of squamous carcinomas. No significant correlation was found between smoking pack-years and tumour TCR-beta clonality. Significantly higher Top 10 clone scores and productive clonality were observed in lung squamous cell carcinoma than in lung adenocarcinoma tumours. In about 11 adenocarcinoma cases, maximal tumour-associated clone frequency correlated strongly with TIL tumour reactivity, whereas overall clonality did not. The reactivity cohort was only approximately 9 cases, and tumour-reactive clones were not shown to share sequences with the dominant in vivo tumour-associated clones.

TCR-beta CDR3 regions were amplified from genomic DNA by a two-step multiplex PCR, with the second step adding Illumina-compatible adaptors. As a commercial immunoSEQ service, TCR-beta immunosequencing was carried out on an Illumina platform. Concerning the study's data processing: Repertoires were described by productive clonality and by Top 10 Clones, which is the percentage of T-cell templates coming from the ten most frequent sequences. Productive clonality ranged from 0 to 1, with 1 indicating a monoclonal population. Tumour-associated clones were defined as sequences comprising at least 0.1% of tumour T-cell templates but absent from matched non-adjacent lung, identified via log10 scatter plots. Student's t-tests were used for two-group comparisons, ANOVA for comparisons across stages, and linear regression for relationships, with analyses done in GraphPad Prism7 and R. Entries here come from immuneACCESS through TCRdb and include only in-frame sequences with V and J called. Some clones fail to appear in such tables; in the studies checked, an unresolved V gene covers under half of the shortfall, and the cause of the remainder is unknown. V, J and clone size reflect that table, while D and trimming were determined from the DNA. Across this sample there are 10,000 or so clones, with 76% seen only once. Under 10% of the sample is in the top ten clones.

As for this clone: Its antigen remains unidentified. Base qualities are missing; no much larger clone stands one base away.

From frozen aliquots of unsorted single-cell suspensions, genomic DNA was isolated using the QIAamp DNA kit. Tumour samples were surgically resected non-small cell lung cancer tissue. Tissues were received within 2 hours of resection and processed immediately into single-cell suspensions. Tissue was broken up mechanically, digested enzymatically with DNase I, collagenase I and hyaluronidase for under 35 minutes at 37 degrees C, and then filtered and RBC-lysed. This TCR came from a human donor with non-small cell lung cancer. Sequencing used lung tumor tissue.

The nucleotide sequence is given as TGTGCCAGCAGCTTCTCAGGGAGCACAGATACGCAGTATTTT. This is translated as CASSFSGSTDTQYF. The chain employs TRBV5-5 and TRBJ2-3; D gene: possibly TRBD1, on 5 matching bases. The CDR3 contains 14 residues, cysteine and phenylalanine counted. Kept here is only the CDR3 DNA, which spans 42 bases and is read in frame from base 1. The germline V gene (reference sequence) sets CDR1 to SGHKS and CDR2 to YYEKEE. V lost 2 bases and J lost 0 bases; the stretch between them is 7 bases long.